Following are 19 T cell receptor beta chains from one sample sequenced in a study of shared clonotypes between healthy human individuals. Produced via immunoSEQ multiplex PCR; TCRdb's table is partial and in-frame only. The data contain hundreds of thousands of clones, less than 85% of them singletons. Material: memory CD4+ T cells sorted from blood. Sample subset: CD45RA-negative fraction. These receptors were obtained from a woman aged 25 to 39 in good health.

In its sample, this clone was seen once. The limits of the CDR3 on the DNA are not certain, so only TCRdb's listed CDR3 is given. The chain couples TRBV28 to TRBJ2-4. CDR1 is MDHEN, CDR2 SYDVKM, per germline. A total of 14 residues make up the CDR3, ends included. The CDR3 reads CASSSSSWMNIQYF.

The CDR3 nucleotides read TGTGCCAGCACCCCGGACAGTGGGCTTCCTAACTATGGCTACACCTTC. Protein: CASTPDSGLPNYGYTF. The chain has TRBV6-4 and TRBJ1-2; TRBD1 might be the D (6 bases). Trimming cost V 7 bases and J 0 bases, with 18 bases left between them. Germline-derived CDR1 and CDR2 are MRHNA and SNTAGT. The CDR3 runs to 16 residues.

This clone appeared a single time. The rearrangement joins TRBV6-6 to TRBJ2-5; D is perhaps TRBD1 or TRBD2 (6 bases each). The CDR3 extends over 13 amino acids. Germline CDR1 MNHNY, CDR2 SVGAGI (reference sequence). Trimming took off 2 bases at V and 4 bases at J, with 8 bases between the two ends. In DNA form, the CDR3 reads TGTGCCAGCAGTTACGGGGGGCGAGAGACCCAGTACTTC. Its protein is CASSYGGRETQYF.

Here the CDR3 DNA reads TGTGCCAGCGACAGGGGTCAAAACTATGGCTACACCTTC. It yields the protein CASDRGQNYGYTF. V is TRBV18 and J is TRBJ1-2, with 8 nucleotides matching TRBD1. Trimming removed 8 bases from V and 2 bases from J; junction bases left unmatched: 4. Germline V gene sequence: CDR1 KGHSH, CDR2 LQKENI. CDR3 size: 13 residues.

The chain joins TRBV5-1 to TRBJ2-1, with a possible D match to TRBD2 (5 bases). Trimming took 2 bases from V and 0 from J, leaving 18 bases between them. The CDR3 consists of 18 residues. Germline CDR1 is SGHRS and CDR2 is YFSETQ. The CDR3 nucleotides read TGCGCCAGCAGCTTCCCCTTAATGGGAGTGAGCTCCTACAATGAGCAGTTCTTC. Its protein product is CASSFPLMGVSSYNEQFF.

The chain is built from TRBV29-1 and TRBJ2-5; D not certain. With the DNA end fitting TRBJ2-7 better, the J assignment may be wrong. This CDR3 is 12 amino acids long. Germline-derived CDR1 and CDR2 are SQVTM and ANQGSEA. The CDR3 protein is CSVVKSSYEQYF. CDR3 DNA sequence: TGCAGCGTTGTGAAAAGCTCCTACGAGCAGTACTTC.

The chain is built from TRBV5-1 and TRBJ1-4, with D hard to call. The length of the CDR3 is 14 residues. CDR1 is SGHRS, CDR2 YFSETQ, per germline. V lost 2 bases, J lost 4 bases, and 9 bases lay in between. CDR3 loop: CASSFAGVNEKLFF. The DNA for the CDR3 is TGCGCCAGCAGCTTTGCGGGAGTTAATGAAAAACTGTTTTTT.

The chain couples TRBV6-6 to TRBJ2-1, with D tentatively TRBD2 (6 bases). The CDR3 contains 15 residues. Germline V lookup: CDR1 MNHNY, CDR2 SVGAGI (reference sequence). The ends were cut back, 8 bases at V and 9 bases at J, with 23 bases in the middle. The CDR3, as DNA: TGTGCCAGCGCGCTGGGGCGGGGCGGGACCTTTGAGCAGTTCTTC. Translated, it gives CASALGRGGTFEQFF.

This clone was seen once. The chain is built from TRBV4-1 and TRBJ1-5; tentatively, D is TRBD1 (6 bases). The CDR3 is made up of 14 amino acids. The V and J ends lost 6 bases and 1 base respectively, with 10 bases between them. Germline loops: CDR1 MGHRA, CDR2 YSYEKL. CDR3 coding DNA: TGCGCCAGCAGACCTACAGGGAGCAATCAGCCCCAGCATTTT. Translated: CASRPTGSNQPQHF.

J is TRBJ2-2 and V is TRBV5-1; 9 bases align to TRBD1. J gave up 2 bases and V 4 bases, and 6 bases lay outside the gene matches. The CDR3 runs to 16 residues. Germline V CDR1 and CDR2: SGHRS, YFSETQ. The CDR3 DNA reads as TGCGCCAGCAGCCAGACGGGACAGGGTAACACCGGGGAGCTGTTTTTT. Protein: CASSQTGQGNTGELFF. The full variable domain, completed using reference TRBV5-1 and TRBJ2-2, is KAGVTQTPRYLIKTRGQQVTLSCSPISGHRSVSWYQQTPGQGLQFLFEYFSETQRNKGNFPGRFSGRQFSNSRSEMNVSTLELGDSALYLCASSQTGQGNTGELFFGEGSRLTVL.

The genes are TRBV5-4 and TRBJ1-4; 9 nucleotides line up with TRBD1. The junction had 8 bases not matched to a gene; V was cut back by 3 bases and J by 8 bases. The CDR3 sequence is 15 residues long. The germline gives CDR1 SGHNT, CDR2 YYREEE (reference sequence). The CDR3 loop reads CASSSYRGQGEKLFF. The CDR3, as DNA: TGTGCCAGCAGCTCCTACAGGGGGCAGGGAGAAAAACTGTTTTTT.

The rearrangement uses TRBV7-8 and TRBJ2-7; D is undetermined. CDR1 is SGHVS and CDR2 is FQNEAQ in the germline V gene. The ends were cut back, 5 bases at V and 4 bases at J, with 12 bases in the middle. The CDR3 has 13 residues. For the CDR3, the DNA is TGTGCCAGCAGCCCCAGGCGGAGTTACGAGCAGTACTTC. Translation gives CASSPRRSYEQYF.

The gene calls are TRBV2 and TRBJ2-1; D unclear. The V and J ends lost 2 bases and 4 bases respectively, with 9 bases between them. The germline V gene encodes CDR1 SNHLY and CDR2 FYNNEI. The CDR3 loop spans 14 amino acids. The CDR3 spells CASSETGSYNEQFF. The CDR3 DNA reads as TGTGCCAGCAGTGAAACTGGGTCTTACAATGAGCAGTTCTTC. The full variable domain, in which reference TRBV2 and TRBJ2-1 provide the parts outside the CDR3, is EPEVTQTPSHQVTQMGQEVILRCVPISNHLYFYWYRQILGQKVEFLVSFYNNEISEKSEIFDDQFSVERPDGSNFTLKIRSTKLEDSAMYFCASSETGSYNEQFFGPGTRLTVL.

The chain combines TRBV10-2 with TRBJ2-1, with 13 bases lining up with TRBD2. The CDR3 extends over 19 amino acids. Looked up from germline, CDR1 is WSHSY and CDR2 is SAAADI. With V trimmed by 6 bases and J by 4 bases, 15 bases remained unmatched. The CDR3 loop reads CASSDTLTGLAGPYNEQFF. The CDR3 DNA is TGCGCCAGCAGCGATACCTTAACGGGACTAGCGGGACCTTACAATGAGCAGTTCTTC.

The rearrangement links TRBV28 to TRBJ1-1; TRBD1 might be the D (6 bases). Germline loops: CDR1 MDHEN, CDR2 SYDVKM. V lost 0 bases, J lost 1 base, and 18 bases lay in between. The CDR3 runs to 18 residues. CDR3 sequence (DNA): TGTGCCAGCAGTTTATGGTCCGGACAGAAGACGAGGAACACTGAAGCTTTCTTT. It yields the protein CASSLWSGQKTRNTEAFF.

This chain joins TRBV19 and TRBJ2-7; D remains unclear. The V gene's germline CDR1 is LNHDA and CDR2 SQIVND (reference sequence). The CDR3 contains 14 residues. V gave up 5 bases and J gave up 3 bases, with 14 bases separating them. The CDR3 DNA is TGTGCCAGTAGTGTAGGTTCCCTTGGCTACGAGCAGTACTTC. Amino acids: CASSVGSLGYEQYF.

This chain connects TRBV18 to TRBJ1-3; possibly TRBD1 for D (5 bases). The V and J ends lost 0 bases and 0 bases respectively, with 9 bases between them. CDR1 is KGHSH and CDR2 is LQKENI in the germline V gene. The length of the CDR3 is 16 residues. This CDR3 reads CASSPPGPISGNTIYF. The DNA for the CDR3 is TGTGCCAGCTCACCACCGGGACCAATCTCTGGAAACACCATATATTTT.

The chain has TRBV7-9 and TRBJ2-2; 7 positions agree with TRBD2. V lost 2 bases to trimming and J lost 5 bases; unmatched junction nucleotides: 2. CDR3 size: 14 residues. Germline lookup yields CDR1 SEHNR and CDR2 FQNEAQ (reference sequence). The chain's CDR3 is CASSLTSATGELFF. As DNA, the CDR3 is TGTGCCAGCAGCTTAACTAGCGCAACCGGGGAGCTGTTTTTT.

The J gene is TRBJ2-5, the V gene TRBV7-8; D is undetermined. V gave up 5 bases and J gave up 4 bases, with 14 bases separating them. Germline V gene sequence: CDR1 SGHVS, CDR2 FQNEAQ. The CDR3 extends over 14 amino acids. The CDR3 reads CASSRSRSSETQYF. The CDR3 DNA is TGTGCCAGCAGCAGATCTAGGAGCTCAGAGACCCAGTACTTC.